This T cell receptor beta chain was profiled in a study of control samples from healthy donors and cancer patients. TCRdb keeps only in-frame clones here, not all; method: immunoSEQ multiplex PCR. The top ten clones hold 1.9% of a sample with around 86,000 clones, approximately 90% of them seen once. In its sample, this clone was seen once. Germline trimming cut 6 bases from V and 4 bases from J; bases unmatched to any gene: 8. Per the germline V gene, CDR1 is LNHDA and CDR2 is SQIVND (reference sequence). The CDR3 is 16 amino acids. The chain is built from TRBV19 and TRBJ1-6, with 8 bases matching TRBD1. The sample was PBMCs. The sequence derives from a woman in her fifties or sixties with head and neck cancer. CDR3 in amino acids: CASSPSGQGYNSPLHF. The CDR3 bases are TGTGCCAGTAGCCCGTCCGGACAGGGATATAATTCACCCCTCCACTTT.